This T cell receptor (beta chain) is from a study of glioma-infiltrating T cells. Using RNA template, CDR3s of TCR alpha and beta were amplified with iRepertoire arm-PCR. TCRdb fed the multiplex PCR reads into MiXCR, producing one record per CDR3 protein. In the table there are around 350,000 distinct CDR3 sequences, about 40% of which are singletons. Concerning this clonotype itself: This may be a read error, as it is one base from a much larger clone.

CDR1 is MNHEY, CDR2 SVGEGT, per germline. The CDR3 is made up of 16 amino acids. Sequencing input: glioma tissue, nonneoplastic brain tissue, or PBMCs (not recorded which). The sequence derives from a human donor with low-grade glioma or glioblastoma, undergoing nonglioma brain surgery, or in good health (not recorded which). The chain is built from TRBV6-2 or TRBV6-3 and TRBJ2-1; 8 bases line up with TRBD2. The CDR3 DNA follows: TGTGCCAGCAGAACTACTAGCGGAGGCTCCTACAATGAGCGGTTCTTC. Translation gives CASRTTSGGSYNERFF.